The 5 T cell receptor beta chains below were found in one sample sequenced in a study of T-cell reconstitution after alpha-beta-depleted transplantation in children. Unique molecular identifiers were used in preparing the TCRbeta library. TCRdb redid the calling of the PCR reads with MiXCR, one entry per CDR3 protein. The table records 500,000 to 750,000 distinct CDR3 sequences, 13% of them present only once. The sequencing used PBMCs, mostly from graft donor cells, collected 360 days after TCRalphabeta/CD19-depleted stem cell transplant. The receptors shown here come from a male patient aged 10 to 17 who had a stem cell transplant for acute myeloid leukemia, so the T cells may come from the graft donor.

This clonotype showed up just a few times. The J gene is TRBJ2-4, the V gene TRBV11-2; no reliable D call. Germline-derived CDR1 and CDR2 are SGHAT and FQNNGV. V was cut by 3 bases and J by 1 base, with 19 bases left in between. There are 18 residues in the CDR3. CDR3 DNA sequence: TGTGCCAGCAGCTTCATTACGACGGTTGCCGGGGCCAAAAACATTCAGTACTTC. Translation: CASSFITTVAGAKNIQYF.

Many counts were recorded for this clonotype. The V gene is TRBV7-9, the J gene TRBJ2-1; 11 bases map to TRBD2. Germline V gene lookup returns CDR1 SEHNR and CDR2 FQNEAQ (reference sequence). This CDR3 contains 14 residues. With V trimmed by 5 bases and J by 5 bases, 2 bases remained unmatched. The CDR3 protein is CASSLTSGNNEQFF. DNA for the CDR3: TGTGCCAGCAGCCTGACTAGCGGGAACAATGAGCAGTTCTTC.

This clonotype was seen more than once but under ten times. V usage is TRBV2 and J usage is TRBJ1-5, with D uncertain. V lost 7 bases and J 6 bases, leaving 13 bases between the germline ends. The CDR3 length is 13 residues. Germline V gene data show CDR1 as SNHLY and CDR2 as FYNNEI. DNA for the CDR3: TGTGCCAGCAACATCGCCAGGTTTCAGCCCCAGCATTTT. Encoded protein: CASNIARFQPQHF.

V usage is TRBV19 and J usage is TRBJ1-5; TRBD1 matches 8 bases. The CDR3 has 15 residues. Germline CDR1 and CDR2: LNHDA and SQIVND (reference sequence). V shed 3 bases and J 2 bases; nucleotides not matched to a gene: 3. DNA of the CDR3: TGTGCCAGTAGTATCCCGGGACAGGGCAATCAGCCCCAGCATTTT. It encodes CASSIPGQGNQPQHF.

J is TRBJ2-1 and V is TRBV28; D is unresolved. From germline, CDR1 is MDHEN and CDR2 SYDVKM. The CDR3 runs 14 residues. Trimming stripped 4 bases from V and 7 bases from J, with 14 bases between. CDR3 DNA sequence: TGTGCCAGCAGTTACGCAGGCTACGGGAATGAGCAGTTCTTC. The encoded protein is CASSYAGYGNEQFF.